The rows below give T cell receptor beta chains drawn from one sample of a study of blood T cell repertoires in COVID-19. Measured with immunoSEQ multiplex PCR; TCRdb has only the in-frame clones, and not every one. This table holds under 250,000 clones, roughly 86% found once. The sample taken for sequencing was PBMCs or T cells enriched from blood (not recorded which). These receptors came from a woman younger than 45 with acute COVID-19. CDR3s leave out the opening cysteine and the closing phenylalanine or tryptophan. A D gene is named only where the DNA matches it firmly.

v_gene	j_gene	d_gene	CDR3aa
TRBV10-3	TRBJ1-1	NA	AISETEWEAF
TRBV5-5	TRBJ1-1	NA	ASSLVAPLEAF
TRBV11-2	TRBJ1-6	TRBD1	ASRTGGSPLH
TRBV27	TRBJ1-4	NA	ASSFQQGRQLF
TRBV5-5	TRBJ1-1	TRBD1	ASSRGQIANTEAF
TRBV9	TRBJ2-7	TRBD2	ASSVEAGADEQY
TRBV7-2	TRBJ2-1	TRBD1	ASSGSRDRGQKANEQF
TRBV25-1	TRBJ2-1	NA	ASSDDYRARPNEQF
TRBV25-1	TRBJ1-1	NA	ASTQGQVTEAF
TRBV6-5	TRBJ1-1	TRBD1	ASSYTGGQNTEAF